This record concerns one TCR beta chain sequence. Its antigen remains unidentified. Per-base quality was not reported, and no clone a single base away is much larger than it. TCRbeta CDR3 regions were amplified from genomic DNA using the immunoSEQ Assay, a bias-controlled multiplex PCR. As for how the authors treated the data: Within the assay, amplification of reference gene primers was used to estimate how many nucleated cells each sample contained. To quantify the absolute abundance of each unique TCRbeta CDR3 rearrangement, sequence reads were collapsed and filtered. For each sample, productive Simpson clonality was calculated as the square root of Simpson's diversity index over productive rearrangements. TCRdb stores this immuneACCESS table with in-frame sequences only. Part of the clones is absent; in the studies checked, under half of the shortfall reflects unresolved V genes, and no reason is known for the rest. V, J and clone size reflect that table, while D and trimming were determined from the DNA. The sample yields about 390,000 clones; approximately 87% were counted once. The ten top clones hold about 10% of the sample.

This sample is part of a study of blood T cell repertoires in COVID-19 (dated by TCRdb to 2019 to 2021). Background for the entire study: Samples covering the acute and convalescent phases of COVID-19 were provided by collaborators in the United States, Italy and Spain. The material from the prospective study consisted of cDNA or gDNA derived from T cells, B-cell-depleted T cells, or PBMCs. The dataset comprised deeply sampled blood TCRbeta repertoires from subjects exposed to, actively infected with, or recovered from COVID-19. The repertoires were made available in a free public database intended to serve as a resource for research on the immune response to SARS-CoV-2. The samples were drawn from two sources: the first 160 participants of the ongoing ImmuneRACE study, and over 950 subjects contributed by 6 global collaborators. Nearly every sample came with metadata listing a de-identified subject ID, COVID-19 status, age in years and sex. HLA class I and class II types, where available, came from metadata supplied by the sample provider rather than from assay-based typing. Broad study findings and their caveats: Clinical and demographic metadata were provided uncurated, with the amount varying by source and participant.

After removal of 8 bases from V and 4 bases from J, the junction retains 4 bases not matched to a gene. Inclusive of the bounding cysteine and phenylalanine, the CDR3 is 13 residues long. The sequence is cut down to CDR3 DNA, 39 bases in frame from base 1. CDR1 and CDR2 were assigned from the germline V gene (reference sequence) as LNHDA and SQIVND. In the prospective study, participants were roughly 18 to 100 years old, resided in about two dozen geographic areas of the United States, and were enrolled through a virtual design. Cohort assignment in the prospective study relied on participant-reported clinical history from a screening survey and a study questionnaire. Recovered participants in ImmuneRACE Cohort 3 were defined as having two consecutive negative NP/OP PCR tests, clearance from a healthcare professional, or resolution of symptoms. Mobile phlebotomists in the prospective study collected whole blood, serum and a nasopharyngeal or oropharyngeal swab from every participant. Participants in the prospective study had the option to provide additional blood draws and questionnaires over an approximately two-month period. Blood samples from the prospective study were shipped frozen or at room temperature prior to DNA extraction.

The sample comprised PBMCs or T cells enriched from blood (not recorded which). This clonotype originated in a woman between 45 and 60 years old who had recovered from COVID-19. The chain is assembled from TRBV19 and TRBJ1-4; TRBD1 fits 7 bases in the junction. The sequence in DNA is TGTGCCAGTTCACAGGGGAATAATGAAAAACTGTTTTTT. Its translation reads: CASSQGNNEKLFF.